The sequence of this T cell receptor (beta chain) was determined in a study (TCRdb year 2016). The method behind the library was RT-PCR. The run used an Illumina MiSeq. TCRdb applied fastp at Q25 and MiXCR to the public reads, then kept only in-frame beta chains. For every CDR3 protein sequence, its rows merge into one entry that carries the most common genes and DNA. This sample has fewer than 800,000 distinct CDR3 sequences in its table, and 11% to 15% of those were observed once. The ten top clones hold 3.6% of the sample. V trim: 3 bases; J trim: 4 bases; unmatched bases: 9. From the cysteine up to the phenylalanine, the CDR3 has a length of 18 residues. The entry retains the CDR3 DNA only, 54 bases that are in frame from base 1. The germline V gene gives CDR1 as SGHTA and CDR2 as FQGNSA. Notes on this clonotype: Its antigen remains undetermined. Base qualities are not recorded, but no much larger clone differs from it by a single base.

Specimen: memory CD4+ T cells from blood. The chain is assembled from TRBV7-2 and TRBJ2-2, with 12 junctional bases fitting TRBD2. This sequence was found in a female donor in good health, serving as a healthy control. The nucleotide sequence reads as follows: TGTGCCAGCAGCTTCGAAGGACTAGCGGGATGGGGCACCGGGGAGCTGTTTTTT. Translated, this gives CASSFEGLAGWGTGELFF.